Presented here are 5 T cell receptor beta chains from one specimen sequenced in a study of spatial heterogeneity in lung cancer. Regarding time point: sample taken at primary tumor resection. A single record per CDR3 protein comes from TCRdb applying MiXCR to the 5' RACE reads. The sample has 8,000 or so distinct CDR3 sequences; almost 9.5% are singletons. Overall study results and limits: Expanded intratumoral alpha and beta TCR counts tracked tumor mutation counts.

These TCRs' antigens remain unknown. The material sequenced was lung tumor tissue, taken at surgery. Receptors were obtained from a male donor with early-stage non-small cell lung cancer.

By its share, this clonotype is medium-sized. The J gene is TRBJ2-1, the V gene TRBV9; D remains unclear. V dropped 0 bases and J dropped 0 bases, with 7 bases sitting between them. CDR3 length: 15 residues. Germline V CDR1 and CDR2: SGDLS, YYNGEE. The CDR3 coding sequence is TGTGCCAGCAGCGTAGGGCACAGCTCCTACAATGAGCAGTTCTTC. It translates to CASSVGHSSYNEQFF.

This clonotype occurred many times. The chain combines TRBV30 with TRBJ2-2, with D tentatively TRBD1 (5 bases). This CDR3 has 16 amino acids. Trimming stripped 0 bases from V and 2 bases from J, with 13 bases between. Germline CDR1 is GTSNPN and CDR2 is SVGIG (reference sequence). The CDR3 reads CAWSVQDRQNTGELFF. The CDR3 DNA sequence: TGTGCCTGGAGTGTACAGGACCGCCAAAACACCGGGGAGCTGTTTTTT.

This clonotype is termed medium-sized. The chain has TRBV20-1 and TRBJ1-6, with a tentative D call TRBD1 (6 bases). CDR1 and CDR2 from the germline V gene are DFQATT and SNEGSKA (reference sequence). Trimming pared 0 bases from V and 7 bases from J, leaving 13 bases between. The CDR3 totals 15 residues. The CDR3 bases are TGCAGTGCTAGAGATCCAGACAGGTGGAATTCACCCCTCCACTTT. Its protein product is CSARDPDRWNSPLHF.

This clonotype is categorized as medium-sized. The chain couples TRBV14 to TRBJ1-1; D gene uncertain. Germline-derived CDR1 and CDR2 are SGHDN and FVKESK. Between the trimmed V and J ends, which lost 0 bases and 1 base, there was a span of 12 bases. The CDR3 length is 16 residues. CDR3 region: CASSQDGEGSNTEAFF. CDR3 coding DNA: TGTGCCAGCAGCCAAGATGGGGAGGGTTCGAACACTGAAGCTTTCTTT.

This clonotype was picked up a small number of times. The chain links TRBV28 to TRBJ2-5, with 9 bases aligning to TRBD2. This CDR3 is 17 amino acids long. The V and J ends lost 4 bases and 2 bases, in that order; junction bases with no gene match: 11. Germline lookup yields CDR1 MDHEN and CDR2 SYDVKM. CDR3: CASSSFLAGVEQETQYF. CDR3 DNA sequence: TGTGCCAGCAGTTCATTCTTAGCGGGAGTAGAACAAGAGACCCAGTACTTC.